This T cell receptor beta chain was captured by sequencing in a study of blood T cells in healthy people across ages. The second PCR ran roughly 6 to 11 cycles with a sample-barcoded 5' primer and J-beta primers. TCRdb passed the 5' RACE reads through MiXCR, listing each CDR3 protein once. The sample includes some 1,800,000 distinct CDR3 sequences, 30% to 40% seen only once; the top ten take around 23%. Healthy Caucasian individuals from Russia aged about 6 to 90 served as donors. Per sample, a minimum of 6.5 million PBMCs were isolated. CDR1 and CDR2 (germline): LNHNV, YYDKDF (reference sequence). This CDR3 is built from 14 residues. The V end was cut by 0 bases, the J end by 2 bases, with 7 bases between. Findings and caveats of the study: Estimated diversity that came from one million T cells was considered an underestimate. Expanded clonotype shifts may have been confounded, as the donors had an unknown CMV status.

About this clonotype itself: Antigen specificity is unknown.

Source material: blood. The chain employs TRBV15 and TRBJ1-1; D gene ambiguous. The receptor comes from a human donor in good health. The CDR3 nucleotides read TGTGCCACCAGCAGAGATCCGACTAACACTGAAGCTTTCTTT. This encodes CATSRDPTNTEAFF.